The following is a T cell receptor (beta chain) sequence with its context. Only in-frame clones appear in the TCRdb table, and some are missing; sequencing was by immunoSEQ multiplex PCR. The repertoire holds 40,000 to 50,000 clones, nearly 95% seen once, with roughly 4.7% in the top ten. The data derive from a study of resident and recirculating memory T cells in vitiligo. Study in general: Epidermis came from shave biopsies of lesional and nonlesional sites, plus PBMCs.

Patients had received no treatment within the previous three months. This clonotype was sampled from a male donor with vitiligo. Sequenced: blood.

The chain's CDR3 is CASSTHRGGTGELFF. CDR3 DNA sequence: TGTGCCAGCAGCACCCACAGGGGGGGAACCGGGGAGCTGTTTTTT. This chain links TRBV7-2 with TRBJ2-2, with a tentative D call TRBD1 (8 bases). Deletions cut 5 bases from V and 5 bases from J, with 15 bases between. The CDR3 contains 15 residues. CDR1 is SGHTA, CDR2 FQGNSA, per germline.